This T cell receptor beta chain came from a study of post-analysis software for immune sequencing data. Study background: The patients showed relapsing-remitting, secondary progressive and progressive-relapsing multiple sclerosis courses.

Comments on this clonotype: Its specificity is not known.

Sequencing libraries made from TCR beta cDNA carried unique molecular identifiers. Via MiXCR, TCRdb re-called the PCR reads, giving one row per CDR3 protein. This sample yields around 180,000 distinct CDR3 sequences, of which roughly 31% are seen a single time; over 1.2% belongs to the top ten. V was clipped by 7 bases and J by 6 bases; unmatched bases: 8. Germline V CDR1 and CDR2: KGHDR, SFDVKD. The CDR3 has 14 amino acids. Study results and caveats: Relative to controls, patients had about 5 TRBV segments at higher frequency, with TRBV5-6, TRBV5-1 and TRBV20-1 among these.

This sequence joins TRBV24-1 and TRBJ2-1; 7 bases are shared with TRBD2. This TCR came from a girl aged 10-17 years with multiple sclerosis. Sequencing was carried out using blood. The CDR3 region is CATRGGEGSNEQFF. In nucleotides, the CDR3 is TGTGCCACCAGGGGGGGGGAGGGAAGCAATGAGCAGTTCTTC.